Sequencing of this T cell receptor (beta chain) was carried out in a study of Ad26.COV2.S vaccination and SARS-CoV-2 variants. Background on the study: Recipients of Ad26.COV2.S got it intramuscularly, once or twice 56 days apart.

Here immunoSEQ multiplex PCR was the method, and the copy in TCRdb shows in-frame clones only, minus some. This table has roughly 400,000 clones, about 88% appearing once. Treatment in this sample: about 20 received Ad26.COV2.S at low or high dose, single or two shots; five or six received placebo; per-sample allocation not given. Specimen acquisition occurred on day 63 following the initial vaccine or placebo injection. Aged 18-55 years, donor was enrolled in Boston in the early 2020s. Study-wide findings and caveats: The TCR breadth and depth analyses may have understated or missed part of the total T cell responses.

Per the germline V gene, CDR1 is SGHTA and CDR2 is FQGNSA. V gave up 0 bases and J gave up 6 bases, with 12 bases separating them. The CDR3 length is 15 residues. Notes on this clone: Its antigen is as yet unknown.

The chain has TRBV7-2 and TRBJ2-1; D possibly corresponds to TRBD2 (5 bases). This TCR was recovered from a person between 18 and 65 years old who received the Ad26.COV2.S COVID-19 vaccine or a placebo. Sequenced material: peripheral blood, taken in a trial of Ad26.COV2.S vaccine versus placebo. CDR3 sequence (DNA): TGTGCCAGCAGCTTAGCTGCGTTACTAGGCAATGAGCAGTTCTTC. Amino acid sequence: CASSLAALLGNEQFF.